The sequence of this T cell receptor (beta chain) was determined in a study of blood T cells in healthy people across ages. The V gene end was trimmed by 0 bases and the J gene end by 0 bases; junction bases not matched to a gene: 7. The CDR3 runs 16 residues. The germline V gene has CDR1 DFQATT and CDR2 SNEGSKA (reference sequence). Through a sample-barcoded 5' primer and a J-beta primer mix, a second PCR was run for roughly 7 to 12 cycles. TCRdb itself ran the 5' RACE reads through MiXCR, one entry per CDR3 protein. The sample has about 970,000 distinct CDR3 sequences; roughly 47% are singletons. The clonotype comes from a woman aged 60-75 years in good health. V usage is TRBV20-1 and J usage is TRBJ2-7, with TRBD2 identical over 8 bases. Sequencing used blood. The CDR3 nucleotides are TGCAGTGCTAGAGACTCGAGACTAGCGAGCTCCTACGAGCAGTACTTC. Translated: CSARDSRLASSYEQYF.